Sequencing of this T cell receptor (beta chain) was carried out in a study of OX40 agonist ivuxolimab in advanced cancers. In the study overall: Patients received ivuxolimab, an intravenous treatment, every 2 weeks at 0.01 to 10 mg/kg. Study results and limitations: Partial responders treated at 0.1-3.0 mg/kg exhibited clonal expansion among the lowest measured. Low normalized T-cell clonal expansion was additionally recorded for some nonresponders.

Comment on this clone: Its antigen is still unknown.

Patients were ineligible given autoimmune disease history or systemic immunosuppression. The CDR3 contains 17 residues. Trimming cost V 6 bases and J 5 bases, with 22 bases left between them. CDR1 and CDR2 from the germline V gene are SEHNR and FQNEAQ (reference sequence). TCRdb's copy holds only in-frame clones and misses some; the assay was immunoSEQ multiplex PCR. This sample has over 45,000 clones, with 79% found just once. Material: CD4+ or CD8+ T cells sorted from blood, obtained in a trial of the OX40 agonist ivuxolimab. The clonotype comes from an adult with an advanced solid tumor such as melanoma, head and neck, liver or kidney cancer. This chain uses TRBV7-9 with TRBJ1-4, with D maybe TRBD1 (6 bases). CDR3 DNA sequence: TGTGCCAGCAGTCGGAATCGGGGGGCGATTCTCAATGAAAAACTGTTTTTT. The encoded protein is CASSRNRGAILNEKLFF.